This T cell receptor (beta chain) came from a study of T cell repertoires in cytomegalovirus infection. This clonotype was found a few times. Its antigen is as yet unknown. Germline CDR1 and CDR2: SGHAT and FQNNGV. V was pared by 2 bases and J by 0 bases, with 29 bases between. The CDR3 runs 22 residues. Each CDR3 protein is one row after TCRdb ran MiXCR on the reads. The table includes some 500,000 distinct CDR3 sequences, about 39% detected once. The J gene is TRBJ2-1, the V gene TRBV11-2; D might be TRBD2 (6 bases). This TCR was sampled from a human donor in good health (CMV status not recorded). Some clones in this sample may be carry-over from other donors' samples. The sequencing used cultured PBMCs, collected from culture after CMV antigen stimulation. In DNA, the CDR3 is TGTGCCAGCAGCTTAATCCAAGGAAGGGCTAGCGTTACGCCCAGCTCCTACAATGAGCAGTTCTTC. Residues: CASSLIQGRASVTPSSYNEQFF.